The entry below gives a single T cell receptor beta chain sequence along with its context. PCR involved 60 Vbeta and 13 Jbeta primers. TCRdb keeps only in-frame clones here, not all; method: immunoSEQ multiplex PCR. The repertoire holds approximately 190,000 clones, with approximately 80% as singletons. This CDR3 spans 11 amino acids. Germline CDR1 is GTSNPN and CDR2 is SVGIG (reference sequence). The V gene lost 1 base and the J gene lost 4 bases, with 4 bases spanning the gap. The sample belongs to a study of cytomegalovirus exposure and HLA in healthy donors. This chain connects TRBV30 to TRBJ1-2; no clear D. The origin of this receptor is a boy aged 2-9 years in good health and CMV-seronegative. The source material was PBMCs. The CDR3 sequence is CAWSASYGYTF. The CDR3 bases are TGTGCCTGGAGTGCCAGCTATGGCTACACCTTC.